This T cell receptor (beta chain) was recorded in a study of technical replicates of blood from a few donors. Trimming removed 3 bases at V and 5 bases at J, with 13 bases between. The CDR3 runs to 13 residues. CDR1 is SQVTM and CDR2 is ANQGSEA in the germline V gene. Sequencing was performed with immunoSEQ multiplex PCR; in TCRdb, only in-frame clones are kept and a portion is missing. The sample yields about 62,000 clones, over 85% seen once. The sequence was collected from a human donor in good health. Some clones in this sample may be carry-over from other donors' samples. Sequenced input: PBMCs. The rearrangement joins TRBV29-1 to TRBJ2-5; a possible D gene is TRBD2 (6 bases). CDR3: CSVEGGLRETQYF. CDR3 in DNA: TGCAGCGTTGAGGGGGGATTAAGGGAGACCCAGTACTTC.